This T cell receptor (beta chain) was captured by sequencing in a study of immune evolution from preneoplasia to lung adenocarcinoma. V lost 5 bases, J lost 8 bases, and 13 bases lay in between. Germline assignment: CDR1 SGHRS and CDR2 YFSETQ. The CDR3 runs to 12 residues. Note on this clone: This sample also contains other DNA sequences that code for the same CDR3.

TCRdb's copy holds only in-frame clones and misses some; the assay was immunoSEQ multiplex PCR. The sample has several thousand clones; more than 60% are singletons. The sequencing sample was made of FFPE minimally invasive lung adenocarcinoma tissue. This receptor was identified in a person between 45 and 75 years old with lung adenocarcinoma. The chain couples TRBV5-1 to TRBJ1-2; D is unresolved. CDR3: CASSTGVEGYTF. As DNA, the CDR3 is TGCGCCAGCAGTACCGGGGTTGAGGGCTACACCTTC.